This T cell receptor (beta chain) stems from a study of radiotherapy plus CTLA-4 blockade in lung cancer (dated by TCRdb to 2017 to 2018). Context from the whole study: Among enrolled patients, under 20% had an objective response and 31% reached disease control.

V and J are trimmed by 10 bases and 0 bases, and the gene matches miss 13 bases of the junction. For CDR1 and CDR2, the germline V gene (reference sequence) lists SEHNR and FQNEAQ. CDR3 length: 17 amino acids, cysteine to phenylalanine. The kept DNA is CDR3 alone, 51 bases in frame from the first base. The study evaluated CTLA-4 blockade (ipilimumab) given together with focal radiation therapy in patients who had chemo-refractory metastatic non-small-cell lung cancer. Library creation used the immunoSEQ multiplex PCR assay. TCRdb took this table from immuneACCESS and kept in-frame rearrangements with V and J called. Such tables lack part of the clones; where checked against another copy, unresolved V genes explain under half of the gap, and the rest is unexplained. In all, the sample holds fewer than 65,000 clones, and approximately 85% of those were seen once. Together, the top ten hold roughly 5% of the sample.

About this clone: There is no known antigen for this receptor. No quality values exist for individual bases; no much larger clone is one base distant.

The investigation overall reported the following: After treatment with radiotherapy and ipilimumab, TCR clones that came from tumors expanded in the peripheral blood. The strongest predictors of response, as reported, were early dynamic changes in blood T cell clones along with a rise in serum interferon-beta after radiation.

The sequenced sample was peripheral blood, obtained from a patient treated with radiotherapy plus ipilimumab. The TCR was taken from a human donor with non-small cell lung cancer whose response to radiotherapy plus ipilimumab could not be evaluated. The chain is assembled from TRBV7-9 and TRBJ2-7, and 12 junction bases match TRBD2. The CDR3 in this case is CAIILLAGGVVSYEQYF. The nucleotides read TGTGCCATCATCCTCCTAGCGGGAGGGGTGGTCTCCTACGAGCAGTACTTC.